This T cell receptor (beta chain) was found in a study of OX40 agonist ivuxolimab in advanced cancers. Study-level information: Administration of intravenous ivuxolimab to patients occurred every 2 weeks at 0.01 to 10 mg/kg.

Notes on the study in general: Expanded clones tended on average to be more numerous among CD8+ T cells than CD4+. The CD4+ and CD8+ T cells in the blood had expanded clonally by week 6 at 0.1 to 3.0 mg/kg.

Comment on this clone: Its antigen is as yet unknown.

The trim removed 2 bases at V and 6 bases at J, leaving 9 bases unmatched. Germline V gene sequence: CDR1 GTSNPN, CDR2 SVGIG (reference sequence). The CDR3 is made up of 16 amino acids. TCRdb's table, derived via immunoSEQ multiplex PCR, lists solely in-frame clones and lacks some. The sample carries 15,000 to 20,000 clones, around 70% recorded once. The sampling schedule covered blood at baseline, cycle 4 day 1, and cycle 7 day 1. The starting material was CD4+ or CD8+ T cells sorted from blood, obtained in a trial of the OX40 agonist ivuxolimab. V gene TRBV30 combines with J gene TRBJ2-4; 11 bases match TRBD2. This TCR derives from an adult with an advanced solid tumor such as melanoma, head and neck, liver or kidney cancer. CDR3 in amino acids: CAWSLLAGGPGNIQYF. The CDR3 region has the DNA TGTGCCTGGAGTCTCTTAGCGGGGGGGCCTGGAAACATTCAGTACTTC.